One TCR beta chain is described in this entry. V lost 10 bases and J lost 10; bases outside the gene matches: 11. Germline lookup yields CDR1 SGDLS and CDR2 YYNGEE. The CDR3 is made up of 13 amino acids. This sample is part of a study of cytomegalovirus exposure and HLA in healthy donors. The PCR employed 60 Vbeta primers together with 13 Jbeta primers. Produced via immunoSEQ multiplex PCR; TCRdb's table is partial and in-frame only. The sample holds 120,000 or so clones; 75% to 90% are singletons and the top ten take around 2%. The receptor was derived from a man in his forties in good health and CMV-seronegative. This chain connects TRBV9 to TRBJ2-1; 10 bases agree with TRBD1. Sequencing was carried out using PBMCs. CDR3 nucleotide sequence: TGTGCCGGATTATCGACAGGGGGCTGGGAGCAGTTCTTC. Translating it yields CAGLSTGGWEQFF.